This T cell receptor (beta chain) was identified in a study of T-cell memory formation after mild COVID-19. As for this clonotype: The antigen is unknown.

Whole-study results and caveats: Later expanders leaned CD4+, whereas clones that contracted between day 15 and 85 were balanced CD4/CD8. Whether day 37 second-wave clones are SARS-CoV-2-specific was not confirmed.

V was pared by 11 bases and J by 1 base, with 17 bases between. The length of the CDR3 is 14 residues. CDR1 is SNHLY and CDR2 is FYNNEI in the germline V gene. TCR alpha and TCR beta cDNA libraries carrying sample barcodes and UMIs were produced by 5'RACE using constant-segment primers. TCRdb re-derived calls from the 5' RACE reads in MiXCR, one entry per CDR3 protein. The sample lists under 250,000 distinct CDR3 sequences, about 27% occurring once. The clonotype was recovered from an adult woman who had mild COVID-19 (a few samples of this study predate the infection). Cell type and time point are not known. The sequenced sample consisted of PBMCs or a T cell subset sorted from them (not recorded which). The rearrangement uses TRBV2 and TRBJ2-5; D perhaps matches TRBD1 (6 bases). The chain's CDR3 is CASLRGPFQETQYF. The CDR3 DNA reads TGTGCCTCCCTCAGGGGACCTTTCCAAGAGACCCAGTACTTC.